This T cell receptor (beta chain) was captured by sequencing in a study of PD-1 and CTLA-4 blockade in melanoma. Method: immunoSEQ multiplex PCR; TCRdb's copy keeps in-frame clones and lacks some. The sample has some 11,000 clones; approximately 80% are singletons. Germline V lookup: CDR1 SGHVS, CDR2 FNYEAQ. The V and J ends lost 1 base and 4 bases respectively, with 17 bases between them. CDR3 length: 17 amino acids. The chain couples TRBV7-6 to TRBJ1-3; no clear D gene. This specimen consisted of CD8+ T cells from peripheral blood, obtained from a patient given anti-PD-1 treatment. The receptor's source is a human donor with melanoma. The CDR3 is CASSLGSLQEVGNTIYF. In DNA form, the CDR3 reads TGTGCCAGCAGCTTAGGGTCCCTTCAGGAGGTGGGAAACACCATATATTTT.